This T cell receptor beta chain is from a study of T cells after yellow fever vaccination. This clonotype was recorded at least ten times. Researchers made TCR cDNA using 5'RACE template switching, and this step added a universal primer site and UMIs. TCRdb re-analysed the 5' RACE reads in MiXCR, keeping a single row per CDR3 protein. The profile shows roughly 340,000 distinct CDR3 sequences, 3% to 4.5% of them singletons. Germline V lookup: CDR1 SGHTA, CDR2 FQGNSA. V gave up 0 bases and J gave up 6 bases; unmatched junction bases: 5. CDR3 length: 15 amino acids. The chain is built from TRBV7-2 and TRBJ2-7, with 10 bases matching TRBD1. This TCR came from a man aged 18 to 30 who received the YFV17D yellow fever vaccine. The starting material was PBMCs, obtained 5 days after the yellow fever booster vaccination. The DNA for the CDR3 is TGTGCCAGCAGCTTAGCGGGGACAGGGGTCGGCGAGCAGTACTTC. Translating gives CASSLAGTGVGEQYF.